This T cell receptor beta chain appears in the sequencing data of a study of identifying expanded T cells in peripheral blood. Notes on the study in general: Technical replicates showed roughly 1.2 changed clones; around 2 weeks roughly 15; four weeks 19. Clone count variance between roughly 2-week samples rose with total template count.

CDR1 and CDR2 (germline): SGHNT, YYREEE (reference sequence). CDR3 length: 16 amino acids. Trimming at V came to 0 bases and at J to 13 bases, leaving 8 bases not matched to a gene. Healthy donors had no documented immune events, such as infections, while sampled. TCRdb keeps only in-frame clones here, not all; method: immunoSEQ multiplex PCR. The sample lists about 81,000 clones, 80% to 85% seen once, with 20% in the top ten. Turning to this clone: What it binds is not known.

The chain employs TRBV5-4 and TRBJ2-1; 15 bases are shared with TRBD2. Sample: blood. The receptor's source is a person between 18 and 69 years old in good health. The CDR3: CASSLAGLAGGPDQFF. The CDR3 DNA reads TGTGCCAGCAGCTTGGCCGGACTAGCGGGAGGGCCCGACCAGTTCTTC. The full variable domain, with the rest looked up from reference TRBV5-4 and TRBJ2-1, is ETGVTQSPTHLIKTRGQQVTLRCSSQSGHNTVSWYQQALGQGPQFIFQYYREEENGRGNFPPRFSGLQFPNYSSELNVNALELDDSALYLCASSLAGLAGGPDQFFGPGTRLTVL.